A selection of T cell receptor beta chains follows, all from one sample in a study of CD8+ T cells in alopecia areata. Sequencing used immunoSEQ multiplex PCR; TCRdb keeps in-frame clones, though not all of them. The table has about 150,000 clones, around 86% seen once. The source was CD8+ T cells sorted from blood, collected at week 0. The receptors stem from a human donor with alopecia areata. CDR3s include the opening cysteine and the closing phenylalanine or tryptophan. The order of the fields is J gene, D gene, V gene, clone size, CDR3 protein, CDR3 DNA. D genes are given only for firm matches. Clone sizes are given selectively: once, few, many, or a class where the clone is expanded.

j_gene: TRBJ2-2; d_gene: NA; v_gene: TRBV29-1; abundance: NA; CDR3aa: CSVPKGVSPGELFF; CDR3nt: TGCAGCGTCCCGAAGGGGGTTTCTCCCGGGGAGCTGTTTTTT
j_gene: TRBJ2-2; d_gene: TRBD2; v_gene: TRBV6-6; abundance: few; CDR3aa: CASSGVTSAGELFF; CDR3nt: TGTGCCAGCAGTGGGGTCACTAGCGCCGGGGAGCTGTTTTTT
j_gene: TRBJ2-1; d_gene: NA; v_gene: TRBV23-1; abundance: few; CDR3aa: CASSRSDTEDEQFF; CDR3nt: TGCGCCAGCAGTCGGTCGGACACGGAGGATGAGCAGTTCTTC
j_gene: TRBJ2-3; d_gene: TRBD1; v_gene: TRBV4-1; abundance: NA; CDR3aa: CASRGAGGYTQYF; CDR3nt: TGCGCCAGCAGGGGAGCAGGGGGATATACGCAGTATTTT
j_gene: TRBJ2-3; d_gene: NA; v_gene: TRBV12-5; abundance: NA; CDR3aa: CASASGEGGTDTQYF; CDR3nt: TGTGCTAGCGCCAGCGGAGAGGGTGGCACAGATACGCAGTATTTT
j_gene: TRBJ1-5; d_gene: TRBD1; v_gene: TRBV7-9; abundance: NA; CDR3aa: CASSFAFEPGTDNQPQHF; CDR3nt: TGTGCCAGCAGCTTTGCCTTTGAACCGGGGACAGACAATCAGCCCCAGCATTTT
j_gene: TRBJ1-2; d_gene: NA; v_gene: TRBV29-1; abundance: NA; CDR3aa: CSVGDMEGYTF; CDR3nt: TGCAGCGTTGGGGACATGGAAGGCTACACCTTC
j_gene: TRBJ2-7; d_gene: NA; v_gene: TRBV6-5; abundance: NA; CDR3aa: CASRAERVSYEQYF; CDR3nt: TGTGCCAGCAGAGCGGAGAGGGTATCCTACGAGCAGTACTTC
j_gene: TRBJ1-1; d_gene: NA; v_gene: TRBV14; abundance: NA; CDR3aa: CASSPTFSCTGSTEAFF; CDR3nt: TGTGCCAGCAGCCCAACGTTTAGCTGTACAGGGAGCACTGAAGCTTTCTTT
j_gene: TRBJ2-7; d_gene: TRBD2; v_gene: TRBV19; abundance: NA; CDR3aa: CASSIGTSGGYEQYF; CDR3nt: TGTGCCAGTAGTATCGGGACTAGCGGGGGCTACGAGCAGTACTTC
j_gene: TRBJ1-1; d_gene: NA; v_gene: TRBV30; abundance: NA; CDR3aa: CAWSFGADTEAFF; CDR3nt: TGTGCCTGGAGTTTCGGGGCGGACACTGAAGCTTTCTTT
j_gene: TRBJ1-1; d_gene: TRBD1; v_gene: TRBV7-9; abundance: NA; CDR3aa: CASSELGDSQGTEAFF; CDR3nt: TGTGCCAGCAGCGAGCTTGGGGACAGCCAGGGTACTGAAGCTTTCTTT
j_gene: TRBJ2-7; d_gene: TRBD1; v_gene: TRBV30; abundance: NA; CDR3aa: CASDRGGYEQYF; CDR3nt: TGTGCCTCGGACAGGGGGGGCTACGAGCAGTACTTC
j_gene: TRBJ1-5; d_gene: TRBD1; v_gene: TRBV7-9; abundance: NA; CDR3aa: CASSLQGGQPQHF; CDR3nt: TGTGCCAGCAGCTTACAGGGGGGTCAGCCCCAGCATTTT
j_gene: TRBJ2-1; d_gene: NA; v_gene: TRBV4-1; abundance: NA; CDR3aa: CASSPIAGAYNEQFF; CDR3nt: TGCGCCAGCAGCCCTATTGCGGGGGCGTACAATGAGCAGTTCTTC
j_gene: TRBJ2-7; d_gene: NA; v_gene: TRBV20-1; abundance: NA; CDR3aa: CSAGGSEQYF; CDR3nt: TGCAGTGCAGGAGGGTCCGAGCAGTACTTC
j_gene: TRBJ2-5; d_gene: NA; v_gene: TRBV7-8; abundance: NA; CDR3aa: CASSLPGGQTGEAQYF; CDR3nt: TGTGCCAGCAGCTTACCCGGGGGACAGACGGGGGAGGCCCAGTACTTC
j_gene: TRBJ2-7; d_gene: TRBD1; v_gene: TRBV12-5; abundance: NA; CDR3aa: CASGADRDRVREQYF; CDR3nt: TGTGCTAGTGGTGCAGACCGGGACAGGGTAAGGGAGCAGTACTTC
j_gene: TRBJ2-5; d_gene: NA; v_gene: TRBV5-1; abundance: NA; CDR3aa: CASSLPQGSVQETQYF; CDR3nt: TGCGCCAGCAGCTTGCCCCAGGGTTCTGTCCAAGAGACCCAGTACTTC
j_gene: TRBJ2-7; d_gene: TRBD2; v_gene: TRBV5-5; abundance: NA; CDR3aa: CASSLASGRTYEQYF; CDR3nt: TGTGCCAGCAGCTTGGCTAGCGGGAGGACCTACGAGCAGTACTTC
j_gene: TRBJ2-1; d_gene: NA; v_gene: TRBV2; abundance: once; CDR3aa: CASSEGSDSSYNEQFF; CDR3nt: TGTGCCAGCAGTGAGGGTAGCGATAGCTCCTACAATGAGCAGTTCTTC
j_gene: TRBJ2-7; d_gene: NA; v_gene: TRBV29-1; abundance: NA; CDR3aa: CSVEDLVGRSYEQYF; CDR3nt: TGCAGCGTTGAAGATCTCGTCGGCAGAAGCTACGAGCAGTACTTC
j_gene: TRBJ2-1; d_gene: TRBD2; v_gene: TRBV5-4; abundance: once; CDR3aa: CASSFYLVAGTEQFF; CDR3nt: TGTGCCAGCAGCTTTTACTTGGTAGCGGGAACTGAGCAGTTCTTC
j_gene: TRBJ2-7; d_gene: NA; v_gene: TRBV7-6; abundance: NA; CDR3aa: CASSLGRGADEQYF; CDR3nt: TGTGCCAGCAGCCTAGGACGGGGTGCCGACGAGCAGTACTTC
j_gene: TRBJ2-5; d_gene: TRBD2; v_gene: TRBV7-9; abundance: NA; CDR3aa: CASSSSGSGRIGRETQYF; CDR3nt: TGTGCCAGCAGCTCCTCAGGTAGCGGGAGGATTGGGAGAGAGACCCAGTACTTC
j_gene: TRBJ2-6; d_gene: NA; v_gene: TRBV27; abundance: NA; CDR3aa: CASSLVSGLDGANVLTF; CDR3nt: TGTGCCAGCAGTTTGGTCTCAGGGCTAGATGGGGCCAACGTCCTGACTTTC
j_gene: TRBJ2-1; d_gene: NA; v_gene: TRBV5-6; abundance: NA; CDR3aa: CASSLALNEQFF; CDR3nt: TGTGCCAGCAGCTTGGCATTGAATGAGCAGTTCTTC
j_gene: TRBJ2-7; d_gene: NA; v_gene: TRBV7-9; abundance: NA; CDR3aa: CASSLLDAYEQYF; CDR3nt: TGTGCCAGCAGCTTATTGGATGCCTACGAGCAGTACTTC
j_gene: TRBJ2-1; d_gene: NA; v_gene: TRBV27; abundance: NA; CDR3aa: CASSSQYNEQFF; CDR3nt: TGTGCCAGCAGTTCACAGTACAATGAGCAGTTCTTC
j_gene: TRBJ2-1; d_gene: NA; v_gene: TRBV30; abundance: NA; CDR3aa: CAWRPPGNEQFF; CDR3nt: TGTGCCTGGAGGCCCCCTGGGAATGAGCAGTTCTTC
j_gene: TRBJ2-3; d_gene: TRBD2; v_gene: TRBV7-3; abundance: NA; CDR3aa: CASSLQREGQDTQYF; CDR3nt: TGTGCCAGCAGCTTACAGCGGGAGGGCCAAGATACGCAGTATTTT
j_gene: TRBJ1-2; d_gene: TRBD1; v_gene: TRBV9; abundance: NA; CDR3aa: CASQTGQGDGYTF; CDR3nt: TGTGCCAGCCAAACGGGACAGGGTGATGGCTACACCTTC